This T cell receptor (beta chain) was profiled in a study of cytomegalovirus exposure and HLA in healthy donors. About the study: Of all 400 or so donors who were genotyped, around 79% belonged to the Caucasian-associated ancestry cluster.

Both 60 Vbeta primers and 13 Jbeta primers went into the PCR. Generated by immunoSEQ multiplex PCR, the TCRdb table keeps only in-frame clones and is missing some. Of tens of thousands of clones listed, roughly 80% are singletons. The CDR3 length is 13 residues. J was trimmed by 8 bases and V by 7 bases; bases with no gene match: 5. Germline V gives CDR1 MNHEY, CDR2 SVGAGI. The V gene is TRBV6-5, the J gene TRBJ1-2; 12 nucleotides match TRBD1. The receptor's source is a man between 35 and 55 years old in good health and CMV-seronegative. The sequenced material came from PBMCs. The CDR3 DNA reads as TGTGCCAGCACCATTGGGACAGGGGGCGGCTACACCTTC. Translated: CASTIGTGGGYTF.